This T cell receptor beta chain appears in the sequencing data of a study of blood T cell repertoires in COVID-19. Study-level information: There were acute and convalescent COVID-19 samples, and they came from the United States, Italy and Spain.

The Seattle site enrolled patients during active infection and followed them longitudinally. Some clones are missing from TCRdb's copy, which holds only in-frame ones; the method was immunoSEQ multiplex PCR. The table records tens of thousands of clones, approximately 83% of them present only once. The sequencing sample was made of peripheral blood. The clonotype originates from a middle-aged man with COVID-19, enrolled during active disease.

DNA for the CDR3: TGCAGTGCTAGAGACGGGATTGGCTACACCTTC. Translated, it gives CSARDGIGYTF. V usage is TRBV20-1 and J usage is TRBJ1-2, with no clear D. The CDR3 has 11 amino acids. V was pared by 0 bases and J by 7 bases, with 6 bases between. CDR1 and CDR2 from the germline V gene are DFQATT and SNEGSKA (reference sequence).